The 2 T cell receptor beta chains reported below all come from one sample, sequenced in a study of cytomegalovirus exposure and HLA in healthy donors. Primers: 60 Vbeta forward and 13 Jbeta reverse. The repertoire was sequenced with immunoSEQ multiplex PCR; TCRdb's copy has only in-frame clones and lacks some. The sample has more than 110,000 clones, around 75% seen once. Sequenced input: PBMCs. The receptors originated from a young man in good health and CMV-seronegative.

This clone turned up a few times. This chain joins TRBV29-1 and TRBJ2-1; 7 nucleotides agree with TRBD1. J lost 9 bases, V lost 4 bases, and 9 bases had no gene match. This CDR3 spans 13 amino acids. CDR1 is SQVTM, CDR2 ANQGSEA, per germline. The CDR3 loop reads CSVGTGGFSEQFF. As DNA, the CDR3 is TGCAGCGTTGGGACAGGCGGGTTCAGTGAGCAGTTCTTC.

The V gene is TRBV6-5, the J gene TRBJ2-1, with D possibly TRBD2 on 6 matching bases. CDR1 and CDR2 (germline): MNHEY, SVGAGI. The CDR3 runs 11 residues. V was shortened by 2 bases and J by 12 bases, with 8 bases between the two germline ends. CDR3 sequence reads: CASSYAGMQFF. The CDR3 DNA is TGTGCCAGCAGTTACGCGGGGATGCAGTTCTTC.